Listed below are T cell receptor beta chains from one sample, sequenced in a study of shared T cell receptors in the human thymus. Here immunoSEQ multiplex PCR was the method, and the copy in TCRdb shows in-frame clones only, minus some. Counted here are hundreds of thousands of clones, around 87% occurring once; the ten biggest clones make up roughly 0.0094%. This sample also appeared in a second study, on human thymus T cells.

Sequencing was performed on thymocytes. Receptors originate from a boy in the first two years of life with a congenital heart defect. CDR3s include the opening cysteine and the closing phenylalanine or tryptophan.

V gene,J gene,CDR3 length,CDR3 protein
TRBV5-1,TRBJ2-7,14,CASSLTGEFNEQYF
TRBV28,TRBJ1-5,17,CASSLLGTGVHNQPQHF
TRBV27,TRBJ1-2,12,CASSPGPYGYTF
TRBV6-5,TRBJ2-2,13,CASRAGYTGELFF
TRBV5-1,TRBJ1-1,15,CASSARKGKGAEAFF
TRBV28,TRBJ2-4,12,CASSIRLNIQYF
TRBV15,TRBJ2-3,16,CATSVPSGGASDTQYF
TRBV5-1,TRBJ2-1,12,CASSLVANEQFF
TRBV9,TRBJ2-1,17,CASSPYRPNAFYNEQFF
TRBV6-5,TRBJ2-1,14,CASSRTSGSNEQFF
TRBV28,TRBJ1-2,12,CASSLFQGCHTF
TRBV5-6,TRBJ1-1,15,CASSLDLRQNTEAFF
TRBV1,TRBJ1-3,21,CTSSQEHNGGVRGPAGNTIYF
TRBV27,TRBJ2-3,13,CASSSAFPDTQYF
TRBV5-1,TRBJ1-2,15,CASSLVPGLKDGYTF
TRBV30,TRBJ1-1,14,CACSARDRYTEAFF
TRBV2,TRBJ2-1,15,CASRLDETYYNEQFF
TRBV7-9,TRBJ1-1,17,CASSLVRDNEGNTEAFF
TRBV4-3,TRBJ1-1,14,CASSQVHMNTEAFF
TRBV7-2,TRBJ1-5,17,CASSSSGSGRGVQPQHF
TRBV4-1,TRBJ1-1,12,CASSQAGSEAFF
TRBV2,TRBJ1-4,16,CASSEDRAVTNEKLFF
TRBV2,TRBJ2-7,15,CASSGTSGRYYEQYF
TRBV27,TRBJ1-2,16,CASSHIGQGANYGYTF
TRBV30,TRBJ1-5,17,CAWSRETTGGTGQPQHF
TRBV5-6,TRBJ1-1,16,CASSSNRGRKDTEAFF
TRBV7-9,TRBJ2-7,16,CASSRGMTGGSYEQYF
TRBV14,TRBJ1-2,15,CASSQEARGDYGYTF
TRBV10-3,TRBJ2-1,16,CAISELRGGTNNEQFF
TRBV5-6,TRBJ2-7,19,CASSLVTSPGLAGTYEQYF
TRBV19,TRBJ2-5,15,CASSISRQWEETQYF
TRBV2,TRBJ2-5,13,CASSVDLKETQYF
TRBV4-3,TRBJ2-1,16,CASSQDHWRFRREQFF
TRBV18,TRBJ1-6,14,CASSPGQGGSPLHF
TRBV6-5,TRBJ2-7,15,CASSRTSGQGYEQYF
TRBV15,TRBJ2-7,16,CATSSPGQGPSYEQYF
TRBV19,TRBJ1-5,16,CASSRKGQTSNQPQHF
TRBV7-9,TRBJ2-2,15,CASSLVHREPGELFF
TRBV9,TRBJ2-2,14,CASGEGGNTGELFF
TRBV4-1,TRBJ1-1,15,CASSQVVSKSSEAFF
TRBV6-1,TRBJ1-6,15,CASSDLRTGNSPLHF
TRBV5-1,TRBJ2-1,16,CASRLTRGGYYNEQFF
TRBV7-9,TRBJ2-6,17,CASSSLFTGSGANVLTF
TRBV7-9,TRBJ2-6,15,CANEGVMAGANVLTF
TRBV4-3,TRBJ2-1,15,CASSQDVGGFNEQFF
TRBV28,TRBJ2-1,19,CASSLCISSRGVSYNEQFF